This paragraph covers one T cell receptor beta chain sequence. These data come from a study of regulatory T cells in long-lasting Graves disease. Germline V CDR1 and CDR2: KGHSH, LQKENI. V dropped 3 bases and J dropped 2 bases, with 13 bases sitting between them. The CDR3 extends over 15 amino acids. TCR beta libraries were built with iRepertoire HTBI primers and Arm-PCR of CDR3 regions. Per the original data handling: 60 to 65 TRBV and roughly 15 TRBJ segments were identified across samples. TCRdb processed the multiplex PCR reads anew with MiXCR; each CDR3 protein has one entry. TCRdb, not the authors, supplied the V and J calls. The sample records hundreds of thousands of distinct CDR3 sequences, around 17% being singletons. Time point meaning: newly diagnosed GD, antithyroid drugs for less than 3 months. From RNA extracted from PBMCs, the TCR library was made. These same data were also listed under a study on T cells in Graves' hyperthyroidism and ophthalmopathy. That study adds: First-round RT-PCR targeting the TCR CDR3 was performed with the HTBI primer set.

The source of this sequence is a woman younger than 45 with Graves disease. The genes are TRBV18 and TRBJ2-5; perhaps D is TRBD1 or TRBD2 (5 bases each). This material consisted of peripheral blood mononuclear cells (PBMCs), taken at new diagnosis, from a patient treated with antithyroid drugs. CDR3 sequence (DNA): TGTGCCAGCTCACCCCAACAAGGGACGCAAGAGACCCAGTACTTC. As protein: CASSPQQGTQETQYF.